A selection of T cell receptor beta chains follows, all from one sample in a study of blood T cell repertoires in COVID-19. Some clones are missing from TCRdb's copy, which holds only in-frame ones; the method was immunoSEQ multiplex PCR. The sample contains just over 80,000 clones, approximately 81% of which appear only once. Sample: peripheral blood. The receptors were sampled from a man at least 80 years old with acute or convalescent COVID-19. Both conserved end residues are part of each CDR3. Each record gives: V gene, CDR3 length, D gene, clone size, J gene, CDR3 protein, CDR3 DNA. A D gene is named only where the DNA matches it firmly. Clone sizes are given selectively: once, few, many, or a class where the clone is expanded.

v_call: TRBV4-1
cdr3_length: 15
d_call: TRBD1
clone_size: -
j_call: TRBJ2-1
cdr3_aa: CASSQDPGGYNEQFF
cdr3_nt: TGCGCCAGCAGCCAAGATCCAGGGGGCTACAATGAGCAGTTCTTC

v_call: TRBV4-2
cdr3_length: 17
d_call: -
clone_size: -
j_call: TRBJ1-3
cdr3_aa: CASSPPRTGQGGNTIYF
cdr3_nt: TGTGCCAGCAGCCCGCCTCGAACGGGTCAGGGGGGAAACACCATATATTTT

v_call: TRBV6-2/TRBV6-3
cdr3_length: 19
d_call: -
clone_size: -
j_call: TRBJ2-6
cdr3_aa: CASSYSGQNWLSGANVLTF
cdr3_nt: TGTGCCAGCAGTTACTCGGGCCAAAACTGGCTCTCTGGGGCCAACGTCCTGACTTTC

v_call: TRBV5-1
cdr3_length: 12
d_call: -
clone_size: -
j_call: TRBJ2-7
cdr3_aa: CASSLGEYEQYF
cdr3_nt: TGCGCCAGCAGCTTGGGAGAATACGAGCAGTACTTC

v_call: TRBV6-5
cdr3_length: 14
d_call: -
clone_size: once
j_call: TRBJ2-1
cdr3_aa: CASSYQGYLNEQFF
cdr3_nt: TGTGCCAGCAGTTACCAGGGCTACCTCAATGAGCAGTTCTTC

v_call: TRBV29-1
cdr3_length: 13
d_call: -
clone_size: -
j_call: TRBJ1-1
cdr3_aa: CSVEGTANTEAFF
cdr3_nt: TGCAGCGTTGAAGGGACAGCGAACACTGAAGCTTTCTTT

v_call: TRBV19
cdr3_length: 12
d_call: TRBD1
clone_size: -
j_call: TRBJ1-1
cdr3_aa: CACRDRDTEAFF
cdr3_nt: TGTGCCTGCCGGGACAGGGATACTGAAGCTTTCTTT

v_call: TRBV19
cdr3_length: 14
d_call: -
clone_size: -
j_call: TRBJ1-5
cdr3_aa: CASTPGNGNQPQHF
cdr3_nt: TGTGCCAGTACCCCGGGAAATGGGAATCAGCCCCAGCATTTT

v_call: TRBV11-3
cdr3_length: 15
d_call: TRBD1
clone_size: -
j_call: TRBJ2-1
cdr3_aa: CASSLWTGGFDEQFF
cdr3_nt: TGTGCCAGCAGCCTTTGGACAGGGGGCTTCGATGAGCAGTTCTTC

v_call: TRBV15
cdr3_length: 14
d_call: -
clone_size: few
j_call: TRBJ1-2
cdr3_aa: CATSRDQSPIGYTF
cdr3_nt: TGTGCCACCAGCAGAGATCAATCTCCTATCGGCTACACCTTC

v_call: TRBV28
cdr3_length: 15
d_call: -
clone_size: -
j_call: TRBJ1-5
cdr3_aa: CASSQDIEEYQPQHF
cdr3_nt: TGTGCCAGCAGTCAGGACATAGAGGAGTATCAGCCCCAGCATTTT

v_call: TRBV5-1
cdr3_length: 12
d_call: -
clone_size: -
j_call: TRBJ1-6
cdr3_aa: CASSLQDSPLHF
cdr3_nt: TGCGCCAGCAGCTTGCAGGACTCCCCCCTCCACTTT

v_call: TRBV7-2
cdr3_length: 17
d_call: TRBD2
clone_size: -
j_call: TRBJ2-3
cdr3_aa: CASSPPGLAGGSDTQYF
cdr3_nt: TGTGCCAGCAGCCCCCCGGGACTAGCGGGAGGATCAGATACGCAGTATTTT

v_call: TRBV18
cdr3_length: 16
d_call: TRBD1
clone_size: -
j_call: TRBJ1-3
cdr3_aa: CASSPQGASSGNTIYF
cdr3_nt: TGTGCCAGCTCACCACAGGGGGCTAGCTCTGGAAACACCATATATTTT

v_call: TRBV5-1
cdr3_length: 16
d_call: TRBD2
clone_size: -
j_call: TRBJ2-3
cdr3_aa: CASSLLSGLAVDTQYF
cdr3_nt: TGCGCCAGCAGCTTGCTTTCCGGACTAGCGGTAGATACGCAGTATTTT

v_call: TRBV10-1
cdr3_length: 13
d_call: -
clone_size: -
j_call: TRBJ1-1
cdr3_aa: CASSESGGRGAFF
cdr3_nt: TGCGCCAGCAGTGAGTCGGGGGGAAGGGGAGCTTTCTTT

v_call: TRBV25-1
cdr3_length: 15
d_call: TRBD2
clone_size: -
j_call: TRBJ2-7
cdr3_aa: CASSALGLSYVGQYF
cdr3_nt: TGTGCCAGCAGTGCCCTGGGACTATCCTACGTCGGGCAGTACTTC

v_call: TRBV7-9
cdr3_length: 12
d_call: -
clone_size: -
j_call: TRBJ1-1
cdr3_aa: CASSLLGTEAFF
cdr3_nt: TGTGCCAGCAGCCTACTAGGCACTGAAGCTTTCTTT

v_call: TRBV14
cdr3_length: 16
d_call: -
clone_size: -
j_call: TRBJ2-6
cdr3_aa: CASSQDLVSGANVLTF
cdr3_nt: TGTGCCAGCAGCCAAGATCTTGTCTCTGGGGCCAACGTCCTGACTTTC

v_call: TRBV16
cdr3_length: 17
d_call: TRBD1
clone_size: once
j_call: TRBJ2-7
cdr3_aa: CASSRQTRTGGVYEQYF
cdr3_nt: TGTGCCAGCAGCCGACAAACCCGGACAGGGGGGGTCTACGAGCAGTACTTC

v_call: TRBV5-6
cdr3_length: 14
d_call: -
clone_size: -
j_call: TRBJ2-5
cdr3_aa: CASSLHSLQETQYF
cdr3_nt: TGTGCCAGCAGCCTCCACTCCCTACAAGAGACCCAGTACTTC

v_call: TRBV3-1/TRBV3-2
cdr3_length: 17
d_call: TRBD1
clone_size: -
j_call: TRBJ1-3
cdr3_aa: CASSPWGQGALGNTIYF
cdr3_nt: TGTGCCAGCAGCCCATGGGGGCAGGGGGCACTCGGAAACACCATATATTTT